One and the same sample provided the 26 T cell receptor beta chains below, sequenced in a study of blood T cell repertoires in COVID-19. Measured with immunoSEQ multiplex PCR; TCRdb has only the in-frame clones, and not every one. The data show a few hundred thousand clones, 70% to 90% seen once. Sequencing used PBMCs or T cells enriched from blood (not recorded which). The receptors derive from a woman between 25 and 40 years old who had recovered from COVID-19.

The V gene is TRBV5-1, the J gene TRBJ1-4; the match to TRBD1 covers 9 bases. V shed 1 base and J 0 bases; nucleotides not matched to a gene: 4. This CDR3 has 17 amino acids. From germline, CDR1 is SGHRS and CDR2 YFSETQ. The CDR3 is CASSLSQGATTNEKLFF. The CDR3 DNA reads TGCGCCAGCAGCTTGTCACAGGGGGCAACAACTAATGAAAAACTGTTTTTT.

The chain is built from TRBV30 and TRBJ2-1; the D gene is possibly TRBD2 (5 bases). CDR3 length: 11 residues. Germline V gives CDR1 GTSNPN, CDR2 SVGIG (reference sequence). V lost 2 bases, J lost 7 bases, and 6 bases lay in between. Written as DNA, the CDR3 is TGTGCCTGGAGTCCGGGGAATGAGCAGTTCTTC. Encoded protein: CAWSPGNEQFF.

This chain connects TRBV27 to TRBJ1-6, with D possibly being TRBD1 (6 bases). Germline loops: CDR1 MNHEY, CDR2 SMNVEV (reference sequence). Trimming removed 6 bases at V and 4 bases at J, with 10 bases between. This CDR3 region has 14 residues. The CDR3 region has the DNA TGTGCCAGCAGCCGGACAGAATATAATTCACCCCTCCACTTT. Encoded protein: CASSRTEYNSPLHF.

This clone was detected only a few times. The chain employs TRBV6-2 or TRBV6-3 and TRBJ1-5; TRBD1 might be the D (6 bases). Germline V lookup: CDR1 MNHEY, CDR2 SVGEGT. Trimming stripped 0 bases from V and 3 bases from J, with 15 bases between. The CDR3 is 17 residues long. The CDR3 DNA follows: TGTGCCAGCAGTTACTCGATTGGCGGGGGCAACAATCAGCCCCAGCATTTT. Encoded protein: CASSYSIGGGNNQPQHF.

The chain joins TRBV19 to TRBJ1-2; D uncertain. With 0 bases removed from V and 4 bases from J, the gap between germline ends came to 9 bases. Germline CDR1 and CDR2: LNHDA and SQIVND (reference sequence). CDR3 length: 14 amino acids. CDR3 sequence reads: CASSIESRSYGYTF. DNA of the CDR3: TGTGCCAGTAGTATAGAGTCGAGGAGCTATGGCTACACCTTC.

V gene TRBV30 combines with J gene TRBJ1-1; the D is unclear. From germline, CDR1 is GTSNPN and CDR2 SVGIG (reference sequence). V lost 2 bases and J lost 4, with 8 bases in between. The CDR3 covers 12 residues. CDR3 nucleotides: TGTGCCTGGAGTCCGAGGGTCACTGAAGCTTTCTTT. Translation gives CAWSPRVTEAFF.

V is TRBV24-1 and J is TRBJ1-1; perhaps TRBD1 as D (5 bases). This CDR3 region has 15 residues. Trimming removed 1 base from V and 0 bases from J, with 8 bases in between. Germline CDR1 is KGHDR and CDR2 is SFDVKD. As DNA, the CDR3 is TGTGCCACCAGTGATTTTGCCAGGGTGAACACTGAAGCTTTCTTT. Its translation is CATSDFARVNTEAFF.

V gene TRBV3-1 (or the pseudogene TRBV3-2) combines with J gene TRBJ2-2; possibly TRBD1 for D (6 bases). The CDR3 extends over 14 amino acids. Germline CDR1 is LGHDT and CDR2 is YNNKEL (reference sequence). V shed 1 base and J shed 5 bases, with 8 bases lying between them. The CDR3 sequence: CASSQVRGTGELFF. For the CDR3, the DNA is TGTGCCAGCAGCCAAGTCAGGGGAACCGGGGAGCTGTTTTTT.

This clone was counted between two and nine times. The V call is TRBV30, the J call TRBJ1-1, with D perhaps TRBD1 (6 bases). The V and J ends lost 5 bases and 8 bases respectively, with 15 bases between them. The CDR3 has 12 amino acids. CDR1 and CDR2 from the germline V gene are GTSNPN and SVGIG (reference sequence). The CDR3 DNA reads as TGTGCCTGGGTCAGGGGTAACCGGGAAGCTTTCTTT. This codes for CAWVRGNREAFF. Variable domain in full (rest from reference TRBV30 and TRBJ1-1): SQTIHQWPATLVQPVGSPLSLECTVEGTSNPNLYWYRQAAGRGLQLLFYSVGIGQISSEVPQNLSASRPQDRQFILSSKKLLLSDSGFYLCAWVRGNREAFFGQGTRLTVV.

This chain links TRBV21-1 with TRBJ2-3; the tabulated D call, TRBD2, remains unverified against the DNA. TRBV21-1 is tagged as a pseudogene. The length of the CDR3 is 17 residues. Here the CDR3 reads CASSKDWPSGTTDTQYF. The DNA of the CDR3 is TGTGCCAGCAGCAAAGATTGGCCTAGCGGAACCACAGATACGCAGTATTTT.

This rearrangement joins TRBV2 to TRBJ2-3; D perhaps matches TRBD1 (5 bases). Per the germline V gene, CDR1 is SNHLY and CDR2 is FYNNEI. Trimming removed 6 bases from V and 0 bases from J, with 25 bases in between. CDR3 length: 19 amino acids. The DNA of the CDR3 is TGTGCCAGCAGAGGCGGACAAGCTTCTGGAGCCCTTAGCACAGATACGCAGTATTTT. Translated, it gives CASRGGQASGALSTDTQYF.

The chain uses TRBV3-1 (or the pseudogene TRBV3-2) and TRBJ2-7; 8 nucleotides match TRBD2. Germline CDR1 reads LGHDT; CDR2 reads YNNKEL (reference sequence). V lost 4 bases and J lost 4; bases outside the gene matches: 12. The CDR3 runs 16 residues. CDR3 amino acids: CASSRPGGLAGYEQYF. CDR3 nucleotides: TGTGCCAGCAGCCGCCCAGGAGGTCTAGCGGGTTACGAGCAGTACTTC.

The chain employs TRBV7-9 and TRBJ2-2, with 10 bases identical to TRBD1. Germline trimming cut 2 bases from V and 1 base from J; bases unmatched to any gene: 4. Germline lookup yields CDR1 SEHNR and CDR2 FQNEAQ (reference sequence). This CDR3 comprises 17 residues. The DNA for the CDR3 is TGTGCCAGCAGCTTACCCGACAGGGGGCAGAACACCGGGGAGCTGTTTTTT. It is translated as CASSLPDRGQNTGELFF.

This chain uses TRBV29-1 with TRBJ2-7, with 11 positions matching TRBD1. Germline assignment: CDR1 SQVTM and CDR2 ANQGSEA. Trimming removed 7 bases from V and 5 bases from J; junction bases left unmatched: 4. The CDR3 has 12 amino acids. The CDR3 bases are TGCAGCGGGAGGACAGGGGGCGACGAGCAGTACTTC. It specifies CSGRTGGDEQYF.

This sequence joins TRBV18 and TRBJ1-1, with D perhaps TRBD1 (5 bases). Germline loops: CDR1 KGHSH, CDR2 LQKENI. The ends were cut back, 4 bases at V and 1 base at J, with 22 bases in the middle. The length of the CDR3 is 18 residues. This CDR3 reads CASSHMDAGAGRNTEAFF. CDR3 bases: TGTGCCAGCTCACATATGGATGCTGGGGCAGGGCGGAACACTGAAGCTTTCTTT. The full variable domain, with the rest looked up from reference TRBV18 and TRBJ1-1, is NAGVMQNPRHLVRRRGQEARLRCSPMKGHSHVYWYRQLPEEGLKFMVYLQKENIIDESGMPKERFSAEFPKEGPSILRIQQVVRGDSAAYFCASSHMDAGAGRNTEAFFGQGTRLTVV.

The rearrangement joins TRBV5-4 to TRBJ2-1; 10 bases fit TRBD1. V lost 3 bases and J lost 8; bases outside the gene matches: 14. The V gene's germline CDR1 is SGHNT and CDR2 YYREEE (reference sequence). The CDR3 covers 17 residues. CDR3 nucleotides: TGTGCCAGCAGCTCCGAGCCCGGGACAGGGGAACAAGATGAGCAGTTCTTC. It specifies CASSSEPGTGEQDEQFF.

The chain carries TRBV7-8 and TRBJ2-3; 12 bases fit TRBD2. The CDR3 spans 16 residues. Germline CDR1 and CDR2: SGHVS and FQNEAQ. The V gene end was trimmed by 5 bases and the J gene end by 7 bases; junction bases not matched to a gene: 10. The CDR3 is CASSRTSGDRRYTQYF. The CDR3 region has the DNA TGTGCCAGCAGCCGGACTAGCGGGGACCGCAGGTATACGCAGTATTTT.

This clone was observed a single time. The chain combines TRBV9 with TRBJ1-4; 8 bases map to TRBD1. The CDR3 sequence is 14 residues long. The V gene's germline CDR1 is SGDLS and CDR2 YYNGEE. The V gene end was trimmed by 0 bases and the J gene end by 7 bases; junction bases not matched to a gene: 2. CDR3 residues: CASSVAGGFEKLFF. CDR3 in DNA: TGTGCCAGCAGCGTAGCAGGGGGCTTTGAAAAACTGTTTTTT. The full variable domain, rest sourced from reference TRBV9 and TRBJ1-4, is DSGVTQTPKHLITATGQRVTLRCSPRSGDLSVYWYQQSLDQGLQFLIQYYNGEERAKGNILERFSAQQFPDLHSELNLSSLELGDSALYFCASSVAGGFEKLFFGSGTQLSVL.

The V call is TRBV30, the J call TRBJ1-1; 7 positions agree with TRBD1. After removal of 0 bases from V and 6 bases from J, the junction contained 7 bases not matched to a gene. This CDR3 is 14 amino acids long. Germline lookup yields CDR1 GTSNPN and CDR2 SVGIG (reference sequence). The CDR3 protein is CAWSVGQGVAEAFF. The CDR3 DNA reads TGTGCCTGGAGTGTAGGGCAGGGGGTGGCTGAAGCTTTCTTT.

This rearrangement joins TRBV9 to TRBJ2-2, with TRBD1 matching over 7 bases. The CDR3 runs 16 residues. Per the germline V gene, CDR1 is SGDLS and CDR2 is YYNGEE. Unmatched junction bases numbered 10, after V lost 3 bases and J lost 5 bases. The CDR3 sequence: CASSAPRQGWTGELFF. As DNA, the CDR3 is TGTGCCAGCAGCGCTCCCCGACAGGGCTGGACCGGGGAGCTGTTTTTT.

The gene calls are TRBV30 and TRBJ1-6, with 8 bases that match TRBD1. There are 15 residues in the CDR3. The junction had 7 bases not matched to a gene; V was cut back by 7 bases and J by 2 bases. Germline loops: CDR1 GTSNPN, CDR2 SVGIG (reference sequence). DNA of the CDR3: TGTGCCTTAACCCAGGGGGCCACCTATAATTCACCCCTCCACTTT. This encodes CALTQGATYNSPLHF.

The J gene is TRBJ1-1, the V gene TRBV5-1, with D possibly TRBD1 on 6 matching bases. This CDR3 comprises 14 residues. Per the germline V gene, CDR1 is SGHRS and CDR2 is YFSETQ. V lost 5 bases to trimming and J lost 0 bases, with 11 bases between them. The CDR3 coding sequence is TGCGCCAGCAGTGGGGGCGGTTTGAACACTGAAGCTTTCTTT. Protein: CASSGGGLNTEAFF.

V and J are TRBV11-3 and TRBJ1-1; D remains unclear. Germline values: CDR1 SGHNT, CDR2 YENEEA. This CDR3 has 13 amino acids. The V gene lost 4 bases and the J gene lost 4 bases, with 10 bases spanning the gap. The CDR3 DNA sequence: TGTGCCAGCAGCTCGCGCGGTCTCACTGAAGCTTTCTTT. Amino acid sequence: CASSSRGLTEAFF.

The chain employs TRBV3-1 (or the pseudogene TRBV3-2) and TRBJ1-2; D is perhaps TRBD1 (6 bases). Germline V gives CDR1 LGHDT, CDR2 YNNKEL (reference sequence). This CDR3 has 14 residues. V lost 0 bases and J lost 7, with 12 bases in between. DNA for the CDR3: TGTGCCAGCAGCCAAGAAGGGGGTGCGGGTGGCTACACCTTC. Protein product: CASSQEGGAGGYTF.

CDR3 amino acids: CASLLQGINSPLHF. CDR3 sequence (DNA): TGTGCCAGCCTACTACAGGGGATTAATTCACCCCTCCACTTT. The rearrangement links TRBV2 to TRBJ1-6, with 7 bases that match TRBD1. The CDR3 spans 14 residues. Unmatched junction bases numbered 7, after V lost 8 bases and J lost 6 bases. Germline CDR1 is SNHLY and CDR2 is FYNNEI. The variable domain in full, completed from reference TRBV2 and TRBJ1-6, reads EPEVTQTPSHQVTQMGQEVILRCVPISNHLYFYWYRQILGQKVEFLVSFYNNEISEKSEIFDDQFSVERPDGSNFTLKIRSTKLEDSAMYFCASLLQGINSPLHFGNGTRLTVT.

In DNA, the CDR3 is TGTGCCAGTAGTTGGGGACTAGCGGGGAGGGGTGAGACAGATACGCAGTATTTT. Protein sequence: CASSWGLAGRGETDTQYF. The chain couples TRBV7-9 to TRBJ2-3, with 13 nucleotides matching TRBD2. V was clipped by 9 bases and J by 3 bases; unmatched bases: 15. CDR3 length equals 18 residues. Germline assignment: CDR1 SEHNR and CDR2 FQNEAQ (reference sequence).